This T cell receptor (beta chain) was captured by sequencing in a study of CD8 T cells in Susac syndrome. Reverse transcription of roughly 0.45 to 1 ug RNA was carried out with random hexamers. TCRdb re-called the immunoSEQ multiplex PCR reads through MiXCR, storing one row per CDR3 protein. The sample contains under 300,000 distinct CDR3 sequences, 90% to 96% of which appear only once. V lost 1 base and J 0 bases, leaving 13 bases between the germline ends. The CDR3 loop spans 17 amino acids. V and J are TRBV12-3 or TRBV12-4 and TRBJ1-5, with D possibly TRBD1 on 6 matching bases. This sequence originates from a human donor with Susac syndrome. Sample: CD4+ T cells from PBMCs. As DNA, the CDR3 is TGTGCCAGCAGTTTAGATGGGGGCCCCTATAGCAATCAGCCCCAGCATTTT. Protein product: CASSLDGGPYSNQPQHF.